This entry lists 20 T cell receptor beta chains sequenced from one sample in a study of T cells after yellow fever vaccination. MiXCR, run by TCRdb on the 5' RACE reads, gives a single entry per CDR3 protein. The sample has almost 600,000 distinct CDR3 sequences; approximately 15% are singletons. Material: PBMCs, obtained on the day of the yellow fever booster vaccination. The receptors derive from a man aged 30 to 45 who received the YFV17D yellow fever vaccine.

This clonotype was found a few times. The DNA for the CDR3 is TGTGCCAGTACCCCTGGACAGGTGAACTCTGGGGCCAACGTCCTGACTTTC. Its protein is CASTPGQVNSGANVLTF. The chain has TRBV19 and TRBJ2-6; 7 nucleotides line up with TRBD1. The CDR3 spans 17 residues. Trimming at V came to 7 bases and at J to 0 bases, leaving 9 bases not matched to a gene. Germline-derived CDR1 and CDR2 are LNHDA and SQIVND (reference sequence).

This clonotype came up many times. The rearrangement uses TRBV3-1 and TRBJ2-1; weak D call: TRBD1 (6 bases). V lost 3 bases, J lost 6 bases, and 15 bases lay in between. The CDR3 covers 15 residues. Germline V CDR1 and CDR2: LGHDT, YNNKEL (reference sequence). This CDR3 reads CASSHRDKGTNEQFF. As DNA, the CDR3 is TGTGCCAGCAGCCACCGGGACAAGGGGACCAATGAGCAGTTCTTC.

This clonotype was found a few times. The rearrangement uses TRBV18 and TRBJ2-7; 10 nucleotides align to TRBD1. V dropped 3 bases and J dropped 0; count of bases not matched to a gene: 11. This CDR3 comprises 18 residues. Germline CDR1 and CDR2: KGHSH and LQKENI. The CDR3: CASSPRQGATGGSYEQYF. DNA of the CDR3: TGTGCCAGCTCACCGCGACAGGGGGCTACCGGAGGCTCCTACGAGCAGTACTTC.

This clonotype was counted only a few times. This sequence joins TRBV18 and TRBJ2-1, with D tentatively TRBD2 (5 bases). Germline V lookup: CDR1 KGHSH, CDR2 LQKENI. Trimming left V 2 bases short and J 5 bases short, with 7 bases between. This CDR3 region has 13 residues. DNA for the CDR3: TGTGCCAGCTCACCAACTAGTGACAATGAGCAGTTCTTC. Residues: CASSPTSDNEQFF.

The chain employs TRBV7-2 and TRBJ2-7; TRBD2 matches at 7 bases. Germline CDR1 and CDR2: SGHTA and FQGNSA. V lost 8 bases to trimming and J lost 7 bases; unmatched junction nucleotides: 8. The length of the CDR3 is 12 residues. CDR3: CASSRGSREQYF. CDR3 bases: TGTGCCAGCTCTCGCGGGAGTAGGGAGCAGTACTTC. The complete variable domain, with remaining parts taken from reference TRBV7-2 and TRBJ2-7, reads GAGVSQSPSNKVTEKGKDVELRCDPISGHTALYWYRQSLGQGLEFLIYFQGNSAPDKSGLPSDRFSAERTGGSVSTLTIQRTQQEDSAVYLCASSRGSREQYFGPGTRLTVT.

This clonotype was observed a handful of times. The chain is built from TRBV5-1 and TRBJ2-2; TRBD2 matches 11 bases. The CDR3 is made up of 15 amino acids. The J segment lost 6 bases and the V segment lost 4 bases, leaving 5 bases of the junction unmatched. Germline CDR1 and CDR2: SGHRS and YFSETQ. For the CDR3, the DNA is TGCGCCAGCAGCAAACTAGCGGGAGAGGCCGGGGAGCTGTTTTTT. It translates to CASSKLAGEAGELFF.

The rearrangement uses TRBV5-5 and TRBJ2-7, with TRBD2 identical over 8 bases. Losses at the gene ends were 5 bases for V and 4 bases for J; bases not matched to a gene: 17. CDR1 is SGHKS, CDR2 YYEKEE, per germline (reference sequence). The CDR3 covers 17 residues. CDR3 DNA sequence: TGTGCCAGCAGTGTGCGTACCGCGGGAGGATACCCGTACGAGCAGTACTTC. Translated: CASSVRTAGGYPYEQYF.

This clonotype was seen more than once but under ten times. The rearrangement uses TRBV20-1 and TRBJ2-5, with D perhaps matching TRBD2 (6 bases). In germline, CDR1 is DFQATT, CDR2 SNEGSKA (reference sequence). This CDR3 has 13 amino acids. V lost 6 bases and J 5 bases, leaving 16 bases between the germline ends. The CDR3 protein is CSAGGVRVETQYF. The CDR3 DNA sequence: TGCAGTGCCGGAGGGGTTCGGGTCGAGACCCAGTACTTC.

This chain joins TRBV14 and TRBJ2-7; 14 bases fit TRBD2. Trimming took 4 bases from V and 6 from J; bases not matched to a gene: 8. Germline values: CDR1 SGHDN, CDR2 FVKESK. The CDR3 loop spans 16 amino acids. The CDR3 sequence: CASSRNIGLAGGEQYF. Written as DNA, the CDR3 is TGTGCCAGCAGCCGAAACATAGGACTAGCGGGAGGCGAGCAGTACTTC. The variable domain in full, completed from reference TRBV14 and TRBJ2-7, reads EAGVTQFPSHSVIEKGQTVTLRCDPISGHDNLYWYRRVMGKEIKFLLHFVKESKQDESGMPNNRFLAERTGGTYSTLKVQPAELEDSGVYFCASSRNIGLAGGEQYFGPGTRLTVT.

This clonotype has only a few counts. V and J are TRBV2 and TRBJ2-5; 10 bases are a match to TRBD1. The germline V gene has CDR1 SNHLY and CDR2 FYNNEI. The CDR3 loop spans 13 amino acids. Trimming at V came to 11 bases and at J to 6 bases, leaving 9 bases not matched to a gene. Written as DNA, the CDR3 is TGTGCCGGTTCCGGGACAGGGGTGAAGACCCAGTACTTC. Its translation is CAGSGTGVKTQYF.

This clonotype occurred a few times. The chain joins TRBV25-1 to TRBJ2-3; possibly TRBD2 for D (5 bases). The CDR3 has 18 amino acids. Trimming pared 3 bases from V and 0 bases from J, leaving 19 bases between. The germline V gene encodes CDR1 MGHDK and CDR2 SYGVNS. The CDR3 DNA reads as TGTGCCAGCAGTGAGCGGCGAAGGACGGGAATAAGCACAGATACGCAGTATTTT. The encoded protein is CASSERRRTGISTDTQYF.

The genes are TRBV6-1 and TRBJ1-1; TRBD1 might be the D (5 bases). Germline-derived CDR1 and CDR2 are MNHNS and SASEGT. This CDR3 is built from 15 residues. V was trimmed by 10 bases and J by 1 base, leaving 19 bases between them. The CDR3 reads CATFPGVEKNTEAFF. Written as DNA, the CDR3 is TGTGCCACCTTCCCGGGGGTTGAGAAGAACACTGAAGCTTTCTTT.

This rearrangement joins TRBV5-1 to TRBJ2-3; D is undetermined. V was trimmed by 0 bases and J by 5 bases, leaving 13 bases between them. CDR3 size: 15 residues. Germline V lookup: CDR1 SGHRS, CDR2 YFSETQ. Here the CDR3 DNA reads TGCGCCAGCAGCTTGGCCGAGCCGGACGGAGATACGCAGTATTTT. This codes for CASSLAEPDGDTQYF.

The chain recombines TRBV28 with TRBJ2-7, with 7 bases matching TRBD2. After removal of 7 bases from V and 1 base from J, the junction contained 19 bases not matched to a gene. Germline V gives CDR1 MDHEN, CDR2 SYDVKM. The CDR3 length is 18 residues. The CDR3 here is CASKLLGRNPSGSYEQYF. The CDR3, as DNA: TGTGCCAGCAAACTCCTGGGACGGAACCCTAGCGGTTCCTACGAGCAGTACTTC.

J is TRBJ2-1 and V is TRBV23-1, with 11 bases that match TRBD2. TRBV23-1 is reported as an ORF; its role is uncertain. V shed 6 bases and J 4 bases; nucleotides not matched to a gene: 11. The CDR3 has 17 amino acids. The CDR3 spells CASSPPMGLAEYNEQFF. The CDR3 bases are TGCGCCAGCAGCCCCCCAATGGGACTAGCGGAATACAATGAGCAGTTCTTC.

This clonotype was recorded a few times. The chain is built from TRBV5-5 and TRBJ2-2, with 14 bases aligning to TRBD2. Trimming cost V 4 bases and J 6 bases; bases outside gene matches: 2. The length of the CDR3 is 15 residues. The germline gives CDR1 SGHKS, CDR2 YYEKEE (reference sequence). The CDR3 bases are TGTGCCAGCAGCGCGACTAGCGGGAGGGCCGGGGAGCTGTTTTTT. This codes for CASSATSGRAGELFF.

This clonotype was seen many times. The genes are TRBV7-9 and TRBJ2-7; a possible D gene is TRBD2 (6 bases). Germline loops: CDR1 SEHNR, CDR2 FQNEAQ (reference sequence). The CDR3 is 15 amino acids. V was trimmed by 5 bases and J by 3 bases, leaving 17 bases between them. CDR3 bases: TGTGCCAGCAGCCCTACGGGGGTCCTTAGCTACGAGCAGTACTTC. Protein product: CASSPTGVLSYEQYF.

This clonotype was counted a single time. The CDR3 protein is CASSLAPRGGFPSGANVLTF. CDR3 coding DNA: TGTGCCAGCAGCTTAGCCCCCCGGGGAGGCTTCCCCTCTGGGGCCAACGTCCTGACTTTC. The chain recombines TRBV7-2 with TRBJ2-6; a possible D gene is TRBD2 (6 bases). The CDR3 totals 20 residues. The ends were cut back, 0 bases at V and 0 bases at J, with 18 bases in the middle. Germline lookup yields CDR1 SGHTA and CDR2 FQGNSA.

This clonotype was seen a few times. This chain uses TRBV6-2 or TRBV6-3 with TRBJ1-1; no reliable D call. V was clipped by 0 bases and J by 5 bases, with 10 bases between them. Germline lookup yields CDR1 MNHEY and CDR2 SVGEGT. The CDR3 has 14 amino acids. The CDR3 nucleotides are TGTGCCAGCAGTTACTCCCGGGAGAGGACTGAAGCTTTCTTT. Its protein is CASSYSRERTEAFF.

This clonotype was observed a few times. Germline is not matched at one junction end, which may reflect a read error. V usage is TRBV3-1 and J usage is TRBJ2-7, with 12 bases fitting TRBD2. Germline V gene lookup returns CDR1 LGHDT and CDR2 YNNKEL (reference sequence). The CDR3 has 16 amino acids. The CDR3 DNA follows: TGTGCCAGCAGTCAAGGACTAGCGGGAAGTTCCTACGAGCAGTACTTC. It encodes CASSQGLAGSSYEQYF.